The T cell receptor beta chain under discussion was sequenced for a study of T cells in Graves' hyperthyroidism and ophthalmopathy. Overall study findings and caveats: Blood also held most thyroid clonotypes expanded beyond 0.001.

The germline V gene has CDR1 MNHNS and CDR2 SASEGT. This CDR3 contains 15 residues. The V gene end was trimmed by 7 bases and the J gene end by 0 bases; junction bases not matched to a gene: 6. Template material for amplifying TCR beta CDR3 regions consisted of RNA transcripts. With the HTBI primer set, the TCR CDR3 went through a first round of RT-PCR. Each CDR3 protein gets one entry after TCRdb re-called the multiplex PCR reads with MiXCR. The sample contains a few hundred thousand distinct CDR3 sequences, approximately 14% of which appear only once. The sample holds many counts of this clonotype. Its specificity is unknown. If no ophthalmopathy progression occurred within 18 months, Graves' hyperthyroidism was stable.

Material for sequencing was blood. The sequence was collected from a woman aged 25 to 39 with Graves' hyperthyroidism. V and J are TRBV6-1 and TRBJ2-1; 7 bases fit TRBD2. CDR3 in DNA: TGTGCCAGCAATCCAGCGGGACTCTCCTACAATGAGCAGTTCTTC. It specifies CASNPAGLSYNEQFF.